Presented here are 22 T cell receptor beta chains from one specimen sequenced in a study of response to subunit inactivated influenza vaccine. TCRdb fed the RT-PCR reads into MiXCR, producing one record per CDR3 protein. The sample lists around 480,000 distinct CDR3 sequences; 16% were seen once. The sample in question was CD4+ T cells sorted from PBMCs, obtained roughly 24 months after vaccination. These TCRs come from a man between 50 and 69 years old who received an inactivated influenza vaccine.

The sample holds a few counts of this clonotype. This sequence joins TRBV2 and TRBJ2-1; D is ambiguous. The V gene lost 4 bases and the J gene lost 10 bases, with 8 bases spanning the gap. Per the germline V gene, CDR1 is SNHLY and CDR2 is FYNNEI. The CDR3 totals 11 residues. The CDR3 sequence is CASSVLGEQFF. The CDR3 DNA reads TGTGCCAGCAGTGTATTGGGAGAGCAGTTCTTC.

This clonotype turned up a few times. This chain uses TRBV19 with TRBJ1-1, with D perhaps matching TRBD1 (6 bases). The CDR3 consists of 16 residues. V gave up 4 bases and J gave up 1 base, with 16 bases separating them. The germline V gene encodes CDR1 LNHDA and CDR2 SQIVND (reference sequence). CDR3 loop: CASSRTGRWENTEAFF. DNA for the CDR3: TGTGCCAGTAGTAGAACAGGGCGCTGGGAGAACACTGAAGCTTTCTTT. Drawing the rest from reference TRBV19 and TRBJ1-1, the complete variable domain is DGGITQSPKYLFRKEGQNVTLSCEQNLNHDAMYWYRQDPGQGLRLIYYSQIVNDFQKGDIAEGYSVSREKKESFPLTVTSAQKNPTAFYLCASSRTGRWENTEAFFGQGTRLTVV.

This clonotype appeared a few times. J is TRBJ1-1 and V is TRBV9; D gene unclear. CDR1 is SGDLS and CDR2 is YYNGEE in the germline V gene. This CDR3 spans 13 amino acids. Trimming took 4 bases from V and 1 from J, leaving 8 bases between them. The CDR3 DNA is TGTGCCAGCAGCACCTGGGAGAACACTGAAGCTTTCTTT. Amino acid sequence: CASSTWENTEAFF.

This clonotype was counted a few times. Written as DNA, the CDR3 is TGTGCCAGCTCACCCGGGAAAGAGCCCCAGCATTTT. Its protein product is CASSPGKEPQHF. The chain uses TRBV18 and TRBJ1-5; D is undetermined. The CDR3 is 12 residues long. CDR1 is KGHSH and CDR2 is LQKENI in the germline V gene. V was cut by 3 bases and J by 8 bases, with 8 bases left in between.

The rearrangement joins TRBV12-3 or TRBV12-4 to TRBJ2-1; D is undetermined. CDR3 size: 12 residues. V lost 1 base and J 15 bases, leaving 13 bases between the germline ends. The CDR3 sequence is CASSLVPSGPFF. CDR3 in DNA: TGTGCCAGCAGTTTAGTTCCGTCAGGCCCGTTCTTC.

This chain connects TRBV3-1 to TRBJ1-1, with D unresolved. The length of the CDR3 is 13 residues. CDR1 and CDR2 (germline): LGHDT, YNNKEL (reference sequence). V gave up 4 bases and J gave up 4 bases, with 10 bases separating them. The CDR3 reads CASSPLTSTEAFF. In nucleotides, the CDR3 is TGTGCCAGCAGCCCTCTGACGAGCACTGAAGCTTTCTTT.

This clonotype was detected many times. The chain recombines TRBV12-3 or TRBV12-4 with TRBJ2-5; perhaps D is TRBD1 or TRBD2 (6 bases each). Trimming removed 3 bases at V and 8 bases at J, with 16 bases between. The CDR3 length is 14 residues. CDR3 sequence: CASSFGPGAATQYF. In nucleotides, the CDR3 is TGTGCCAGCAGTTTTGGTCCGGGGGCCGCCACCCAGTACTTC.

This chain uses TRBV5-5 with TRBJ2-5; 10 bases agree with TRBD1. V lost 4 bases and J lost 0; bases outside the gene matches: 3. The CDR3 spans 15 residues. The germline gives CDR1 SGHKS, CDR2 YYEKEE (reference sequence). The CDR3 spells CASSPGQGYQETQYF. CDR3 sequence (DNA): TGTGCCAGCAGCCCGGGACAGGGGTACCAAGAGACCCAGTACTTC.

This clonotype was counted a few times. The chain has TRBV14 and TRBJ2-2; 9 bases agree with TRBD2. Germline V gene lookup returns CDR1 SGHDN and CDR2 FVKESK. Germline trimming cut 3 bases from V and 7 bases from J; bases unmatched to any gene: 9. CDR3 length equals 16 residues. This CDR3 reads CASSQISGRNGGELFF. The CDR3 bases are TGTGCCAGCAGCCAGATAAGCGGGAGGAATGGCGGGGAGCTGTTTTTT. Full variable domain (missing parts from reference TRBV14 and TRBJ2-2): EAGVTQFPSHSVIEKGQTVTLRCDPISGHDNLYWYRRVMGKEIKFLLHFVKESKQDESGMPNNRFLAERTGGTYSTLKVQPAELEDSGVYFCASSQISGRNGGELFFGEGSRLTVL.

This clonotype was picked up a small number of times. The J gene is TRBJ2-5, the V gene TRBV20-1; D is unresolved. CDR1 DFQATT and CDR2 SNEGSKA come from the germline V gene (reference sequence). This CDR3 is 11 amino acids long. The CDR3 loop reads CIGRSGETQYF. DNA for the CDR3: TGCATTGGACGGAGTGGTGAGACCCAGTACTTC.

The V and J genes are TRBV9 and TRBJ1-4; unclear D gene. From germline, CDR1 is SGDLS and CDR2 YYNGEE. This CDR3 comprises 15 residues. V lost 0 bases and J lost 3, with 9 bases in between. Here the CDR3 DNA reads TGTGCCAGCAGCGTAGGCGGGCAATCTAATGAAAAACTGTTTTTT. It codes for CASSVGGQSNEKLFF.

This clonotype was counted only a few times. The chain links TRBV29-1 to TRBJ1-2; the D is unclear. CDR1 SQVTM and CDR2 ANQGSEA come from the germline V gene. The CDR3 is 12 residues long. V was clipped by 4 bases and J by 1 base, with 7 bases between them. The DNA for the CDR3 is TGCAGCGTTGCCCAGATTAACTATGGCTACACCTTC. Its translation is CSVAQINYGYTF.

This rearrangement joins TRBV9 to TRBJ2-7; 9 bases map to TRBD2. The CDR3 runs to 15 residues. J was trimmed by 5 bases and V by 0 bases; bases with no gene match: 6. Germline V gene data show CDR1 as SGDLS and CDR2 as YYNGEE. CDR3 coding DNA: TGTGCCAGCAGCGTAGCGGGCGGGAGGGACGACGAGCAGTACTTC. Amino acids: CASSVAGGRDDEQYF. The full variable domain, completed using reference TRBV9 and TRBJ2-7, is DSGVTQTPKHLITATGQRVTLRCSPRSGDLSVYWYQQSLDQGLQFLIQYYNGEERAKGNILERFSAQQFPDLHSELNLSSLELGDSALYFCASSVAGGRDDEQYFGPGTRLTVT.

Here the CDR3 DNA reads TGTGCCAGCAGCACCAGGACTAGCCGAACCCGCTCCTACAATGAGCAGTTCTTC. It yields the protein CASSTRTSRTRSYNEQFF. The chain has TRBV11-1 and TRBJ2-1, with 8 bases aligning to TRBD2. The CDR3 runs to 18 residues. Germline CDR1 is SGHAT and CDR2 is FQDESV (reference sequence). The J segment lost 0 bases and the V segment lost 5 bases, leaving 12 bases of the junction unmatched.

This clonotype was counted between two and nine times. CDR3 DNA sequence: TGTGCCAGCAGTTACAGGGCTTACAATGAGCAGTTCTTC. This encodes CASSYRAYNEQFF. The chain links TRBV12-3 or TRBV12-4 to TRBJ2-1, with a weak D call TRBD1 (6 bases). The V and J ends lost 4 bases and 4 bases respectively, with 8 bases between them. This CDR3 comprises 13 residues.

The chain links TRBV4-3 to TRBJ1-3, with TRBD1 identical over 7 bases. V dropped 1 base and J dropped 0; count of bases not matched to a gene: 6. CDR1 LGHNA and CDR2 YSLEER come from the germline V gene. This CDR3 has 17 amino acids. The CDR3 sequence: CASSQGISGGSGNTIYF. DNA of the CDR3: TGCGCCAGCAGCCAAGGCATATCAGGGGGCTCTGGAAACACCATATATTTT.

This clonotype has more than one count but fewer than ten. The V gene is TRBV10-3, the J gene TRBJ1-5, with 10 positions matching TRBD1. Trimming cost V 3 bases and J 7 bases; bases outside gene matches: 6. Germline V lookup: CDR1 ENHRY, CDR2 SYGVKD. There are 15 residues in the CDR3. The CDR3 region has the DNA TGTGCCATCAGTGATCCGGGACAGGGGTTGCAGCCCCAGCATTTT. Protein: CAISDPGQGLQPQHF.

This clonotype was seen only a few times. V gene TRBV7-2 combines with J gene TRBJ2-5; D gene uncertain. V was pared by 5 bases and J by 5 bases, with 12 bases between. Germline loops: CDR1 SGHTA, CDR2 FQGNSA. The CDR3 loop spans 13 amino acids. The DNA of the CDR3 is TGTGCCAGCAGCGTGGGCCTTCGGGAGACCCAGTACTTC. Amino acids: CASSVGLRETQYF.

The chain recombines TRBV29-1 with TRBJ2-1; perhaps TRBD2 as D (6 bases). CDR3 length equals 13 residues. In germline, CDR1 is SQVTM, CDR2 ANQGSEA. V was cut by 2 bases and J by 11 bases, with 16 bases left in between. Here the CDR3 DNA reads TGCAGCGTTGAATTTCTTAGCGGAGGGAAGCAGTTCTTC. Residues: CSVEFLSGGKQFF.

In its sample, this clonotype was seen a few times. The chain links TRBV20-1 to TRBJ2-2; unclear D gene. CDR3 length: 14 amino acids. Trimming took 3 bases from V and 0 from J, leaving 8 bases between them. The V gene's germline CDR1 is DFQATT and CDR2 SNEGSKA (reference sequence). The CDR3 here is CSASTQPNTGELFF. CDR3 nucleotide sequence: TGCAGTGCTAGTACGCAGCCGAACACCGGGGAGCTGTTTTTT.

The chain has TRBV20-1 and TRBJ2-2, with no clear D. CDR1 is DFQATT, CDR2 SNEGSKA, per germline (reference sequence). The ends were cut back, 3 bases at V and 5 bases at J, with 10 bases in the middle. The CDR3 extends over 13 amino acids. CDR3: CSASRQFTGELFF. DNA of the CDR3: TGCAGTGCTAGCCGACAATTTACCGGGGAGCTGTTTTTT.

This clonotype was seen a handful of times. Here the CDR3 reads CATSKENTGELFF. The CDR3 bases are TGTGCCACCTCCAAAGAGAACACCGGGGAGCTGTTTTTT. The chain recombines TRBV10-3 with TRBJ2-2; D gene ambiguous. CDR1 and CDR2 from the germline V gene are ENHRY and SYGVKD. The germline V and J ends were trimmed by 10 bases and 1 base, with 10 bases remaining between them. The CDR3 is 13 residues long.